This section outlines one TCR beta chain sequence together with its context. Its target antigen remains unknown. Per-base qualities were not stored, and no clone one base away is much larger. In the germline V gene, CDR1 corresponds to SNHLY and CDR2 to FYNNEI. The cysteine opens and the phenylalanine closes a CDR3 of 15 amino acids. Of the read, only the CDR3 DNA is kept; its 45 bases are in frame from base 1. The trim is 5 bases for V and 1 base for J, with a gap of 14 bases between the germline ends. The data are from a study of cytomegalovirus exposure and HLA in healthy donors (dated by TCRdb to the late 2010s). For the study in its entirety: In an earlier analysis of some 550 of the donors, around 290 Gb of sequence data and roughly 100 million unique TCR beta sequences from roughly 200 million T cells were reported. A separate validation cohort of 100 to 150 different subjects was used in addition to the roughly 670-subject first cohort. High-throughput TCR immunosequencing, statistical association of individual TCRs with disease status, and machine learning were combined to predict cytomegalovirus infection status. An earlier analysis of several hundred of the donors applied high-throughput TCR beta sequencing to assess whether each TCR beta V gene segment acted as functional or pseudogenic. The study aimed to test whether cataloging public T cell receptors could reveal signatures of past pathogen exposure. To study patterns of TCR occurrence, a later analysis re-analyzed previously published TCR beta repertoires from several hundred donors and added high-resolution HLA genotyping. Of the roughly 390 genotyped donors, approximately 80% were placed in the genetic ancestry cluster associated with self-reported Caucasian donors. Among some 400 genotyped donors of the cohort, an average of about 240,000 unique TCR beta nucleotide sequences were sequenced per donor, around a sixth of them non-productive. The number of typed donors differed by locus: about 620-640 for A, B, C, DRB1 and DQB1; roughly 510 for DQA1; 600 to 610 for DPA1; and some 450 for DPB1. All discovery cohort repertoires had been generated using a single sequencing platform. Because of strong linkage in the cohort, 5 or 6 DR-DQ haplotypes were treated as single units for association and clustering. The study used immunosequencing to profile the T cell repertoires of around 600 subjects and linked those repertoires to cytomegalovirus serostatus. Approximately 300 gigabases of sequencing data and tens of millions of unique TCR sequences made up an early release that covered nearly 650 HLA-typed donors. The later analysis used no new phenotypic data to find candidate immune exposures, relying instead on TCR beta sequences and their occurrence across donors. Donor age, sex, ethnicity and CMV serostatus were compiled alongside the repertoire data. Class I and class II HLA loci were covered by the typing at four-digit resolution. A later genetic analysis took genome-wide SNP genotypes for about three fifths of the 666 donors and used that subset as a discovery cohort.

Library preparation employed the immunoSEQ multiplex PCR assay. For the multiplex PCR, a mixture combining 60 forward primers for TCR Vbeta segments and 13 reverse primers for TCR Jbeta segments was used. A multiplex PCR assay on genomic DNA amplified the CDR3 region of rearranged TCR beta genes. The amplified TCR beta libraries were sequenced on the Illumina HiSeq System as 87-base-pair reads. As for how the authors treated the data: A later analysis tallied 75 million to 95 million unique TCR beta chains across the 660 or so repertoires, and 10 million to 11 million of those chains were shared by two or more donors. A nearest-neighbor algorithm error-corrected the raw reads and collapsed the reads into unique sequences, merging closely related sequences to remove PCR and sequencing errors. Alignment of CDR3 sequences to IMGT reference sequences was used to assign V, D and J gene segments. For a sequence to be retained, a match of at least six nucleotides was required to both a V gene segment and a J gene segment. A rearrangement was called productive if the CDR3 had no stop codons and remained in frame with V and J, and every other rearrangement was called non-productive. Following IMGT convention, CDR3 was defined as the stretch from the second conserved V-encoded cysteine up to the conserved J-encoded phenylalanine. In an earlier analysis of around 570 of the donors, sequences lacking an unambiguous match to a single V gene segment were excluded. In an earlier analysis of some 590 of the donors, V segments were called functional above 56.7% productive rearrangements and were called segregating when the between-donor standard deviation exceeded 5%. A statistical classification framework was built for diagnosing cytomegalovirus status from the catalog of TCR beta chain sequences. In a later analysis, V and J genes were assigned by comparing TCR nucleotide sequences against IMGT/GENE-DB human TR gene sequences. The TCRdist pipeline was used in a later analysis to assign CDR3 sequences and most-parsimonious VDJ recombination scenarios. In a later analysis, each TCR beta chain was defined by its CDR3 amino acid sequence together with its V-gene family, and reads without a unique V-gene family were excluded. A later analysis removed 550 to 700 highly shared, low-generation-probability nucleotide sequences to deal with suspected cross-contamination and a sequencing artifact. In a later analysis, a clonal expansion index was calculated for each public chain from normalized within-repertoire ranks of inferred template counts. In a later analysis, generation probabilities were computed using a VDJ recombination model fitted to out-of-frame rearrangements, and the results were checked against IGoR. A later analysis scored TCR-TCR, TCR-HLA and TCR-CMV co-occurrence with hypergeometric tests, applying a repertoire-size bias correction to TCR pairs. False discovery rates were estimated in a later analysis by permuting HLA or CMV assignments 20 times. In a later analysis, co-occurring TCRs were grouped with DBSCAN, and TCRdist sequence similarity was added when clustering was performed within HLA-allele-positive subsets. Repertoires with fewer than 30,000 or more than 120,000 public chains were left out of co-occurrence clustering, as were about five repertoires with anomalous nucleotide sharing. TCRdb's version of the immuneACCESS table is confined to in-frame rearrangements and falls short of the full clone set. An unresolved V gene accounts for under half of the shortfall where checked; the remainder is of unknown origin. V, J and clone size are taken as reported in that table, and D and trimming were inferred from the DNA itself. The sample contains over 150,000 clones, 71% of them found a single time. Approximately 2.5% of the sample is held by the ten biggest clonotypes.

The cohort comprised 670 or so healthy bone marrow donors. At the time of sampling, all cohort members were nominally healthy, though unrecorded immune exposures were likely present. The donor was CMV seronegative and was included in the group of about 350 seronegative cohort members. A peripheral blood sample was provided by each donor, and peripheral blood mononuclear cells were used for TCR beta sequencing. Genomic DNA extraction from the blood cell samples was performed with the Qiagen DNeasy Blood Extraction Kit. Results and caveats for the whole study, not just this receptor: While some public TCRs were present in many individuals, most TCR sequences turned up only very rarely across donors. In this cohort, only TCR beta chains were sequenced, and detectable features were limited by the absence of alpha or paired-chain data. According to a later genetic analysis, donors in an Asian-associated ancestry cluster had fewer N-insertions in productive TCRs than the roughly 670-donor mean. Strong co-occurrence of HLA alleles, especially DR and DQ, made assigning TCR associations to individual alleles difficult. The presence/absence analyses assumed that sequencing depth was roughly uniform across donors, and that assumption may not be true. For the cohort, immune exposure information was limited to CMV serostatus. A cluster of highly shared sequence variants was judged likely to be a technical artifact of the sequencing pipeline. Specific HLA alleles were associated with over 15,000 TCR beta sequences at a false discovery rate of 0.05 in a later analysis. An association between a missense DCLRE1C variant and V-gene and J-gene trimming of TCR beta chains was found in a later genetic analysis and replicated in an independent cohort. In a later analysis, most CMV-associated TCR beta chains were found to appear HLA-restricted, with HLA associations seemingly driven largely by CMV exposure. In a later analysis, the rate of TCR association differed among HLA loci, with DRB1 alleles having the most associated TCRs and HLA-C alleles having the fewest. About 17 rarely observed V segments, including chromosome 9 orphons, were excluded from the earlier analysis of several hundred of the donors because counts were too low. Because HLA typing was missing for some donors at each locus, association tests included only the typed subset. Cytomegalovirus status was reported to be diagnosed by the classifier with high specificity and sensitivity in both the original and validation cohorts. The authors suggested that the approach could potentially be extended to other disease states and immunological phenotypes. A further reported finding was that TCR beta sequences accurately predicted the HLA-A and HLA-B alleles for most subjects in the first cohort. Three of the identified cytomegalovirus-associated TCR beta chains were confirmed in vitro to be specific for cytomegalovirus antigens. Correlated functional status among segregating V segments might reflect linkage disequilibrium, but an unknown experimental factor could not be ruled out. The 87-base-pair reads could not distinguish some IMGT-functional V segments, including TRBV6-2 and TRBV6-3, so those segments were excluded. The study gave a list of some 150 TCR beta chains associated with cytomegalovirus. A later analysis reported that several top co-occurrence clusters appeared linked to parvovirus B19, influenza, CMV and Epstein-Barr virus. In an earlier analysis of more than 450 of the donors, most TCR beta V segments were observed in productive rearrangements about 87% or about 30% of the time, broadly matching IMGT annotations. In a later analysis, HLA-associated TCR beta chains showed more clonal expansion and lower generation probabilities than non-associated chains that were equally common.

Material for sequencing was PBMCs. This clonotype was obtained from a woman in her 30s in good health and CMV-seronegative. This sequence uses TRBV2 and TRBJ2-5, with TRBD2 as a weak D call on 6 bases. This receptor carries the CDR3 CASSRLGGTQETQYF. At the DNA level, the sequence is TGTGCCAGCAGTCGGCTCGGGGGAACCCAAGAGACCCAGTACTTC.